The 15 T cell receptor beta chains below all came from one sample that was sequenced in a study of blood T cell repertoires in COVID-19. Assay: immunoSEQ multiplex PCR; the TCRdb copy retains only in-frame clones and omits some. This table holds roughly 80,000 clones, about nine tenths found once. Sequences were obtained from peripheral blood. These receptors were taken from a human donor in a cohort sampled during active COVID-19.

The chain is built from TRBV19 and TRBJ1-5, with 11 positions matching TRBD1. CDR3 length: 18 amino acids. The germline V gene encodes CDR1 LNHDA and CDR2 SQIVND (reference sequence). V dropped 6 bases and J dropped 7; count of bases not matched to a gene: 17. DNA of the CDR3: TGTGCCAGTAGAAGGGGTGAAGGACAGGGGGCGGTAGGGCAGCCCCAGCATTTT. Amino acid sequence: CASRRGEGQGAVGQPQHF.

The rearrangement uses TRBV10-1 and TRBJ2-7; 9 bases align to TRBD2. CDR1 and CDR2 from the germline V gene are WNHNN and SYGVQD (reference sequence). The CDR3 is 16 residues long. V lost 3 bases and J lost 1; bases outside the gene matches: 7. CDR3 nucleotides: TGCGCCAGCAGTGATCTGGCTAGCGGGGCATCCTACGAGCAGTACTTC. It translates to CASSDLASGASYEQYF.

A single count supports this clone. This sequence joins TRBV27 and TRBJ1-6, with D hard to call. The ends were cut back, 0 bases at V and 0 bases at J, with 12 bases in the middle. Germline lookup yields CDR1 MNHEY and CDR2 SMNVEV (reference sequence). The CDR3 has 18 residues. The CDR3 loop is CASSLSIVGSSYNSPLHF. In DNA form, the CDR3 reads TGTGCCAGCAGTTTATCGATCGTGGGGAGCTCCTATAATTCACCCCTCCACTTT.

This clone was observed a single time. CDR3 DNA: TGTGCCAGCAGCTTAGGAGGCGGCAACAATGAGCAGTTCTTC. This codes for CASSLGGGNNEQFF. V gene TRBV11-2 combines with J gene TRBJ2-1, with D unresolved. This CDR3 comprises 14 residues. The ends were cut back, 1 base at V and 5 bases at J, with 9 bases in the middle. CDR1 and CDR2 (germline): SGHAT, FQNNGV.

This chain uses TRBV3-1 (or the pseudogene TRBV3-2) with TRBJ1-2; no reliable D call. The CDR3 has 14 residues. The V end lost 4 bases, the J end lost 4 bases, and 13 bases lay between the germline ends. CDR1 is LGHDT and CDR2 is YNNKEL in the germline V gene (reference sequence). CDR3 sequence reads: CASSPRESSYGYTF. The CDR3 DNA is TGTGCCAGCAGCCCCCGGGAGAGCAGCTATGGCTACACCTTC.

The J gene is TRBJ1-2, the V gene TRBV15, with unresolved D. Deletions cut 0 bases from V and 0 bases from J, with 11 bases between. Germline loops: CDR1 LNHNV, CDR2 YYDKDF (reference sequence). The CDR3 runs to 16 residues. The CDR3 loop is CATSRDYTIPNYGYTF. DNA of the CDR3: TGTGCCACCAGCAGAGACTACACTATCCCTAACTATGGCTACACCTTC.

This clone was picked up one time. V is TRBV7-2 and J is TRBJ1-2; 7 bases agree with TRBD1. The germline V gene has CDR1 SGHTA and CDR2 FQGNSA. The CDR3 is made up of 15 amino acids. The V gene end was trimmed by 5 bases and the J gene end by 8 bases; junction bases not matched to a gene: 14. The CDR3 nucleotides are TGTGCCAGCAGCGGCCGGGACAGCCCTATATCAGGCTACACCTTC. Translated, it gives CASSGRDSPISGYTF.

This chain links TRBV6-5 with TRBJ2-5; the match to TRBD2 covers 7 bases. The CDR3 is 15 residues long. Germline V CDR1 and CDR2: MNHEY, SVGAGI. Trimming took 6 bases from V and 2 from J; bases not matched to a gene: 9. CDR3 nucleotide sequence: TGTGCCAGCAGGGGAGGGGACGCAAATCAAGAGACCCAGTACTTC. It codes for CASRGGDANQETQYF.

V and J are TRBV27 and TRBJ2-3, with no clear D. The germline V gene has CDR1 MNHEY and CDR2 SMNVEV (reference sequence). V shed 2 bases and J shed 4 bases, with 4 bases lying between them. CDR3 size: 12 residues. CDR3 loop: CASSLSPDTQYF. The CDR3 DNA reads as TGTGCCAGCAGTTTAAGCCCAGATACGCAGTATTTT.

The rearrangement uses TRBV5-5 and TRBJ1-5, with TRBD1 as a possible D gene (5 bases). The CDR3 has 16 amino acids. V gave up 2 bases and J gave up 3 bases, with 15 bases separating them. Germline V gene lookup returns CDR1 SGHKS and CDR2 YYEKEE (reference sequence). The CDR3 region is CASSFRGDSYNQPQHF. The CDR3 region has the DNA TGTGCCAGCAGCTTTAGGGGCGACAGTTACAATCAGCCCCAGCATTTT.

This clone was picked up one time. The CDR3 is CATSRGRGLEQYF. DNA of the CDR3: TGTGCCACCAGCAGAGGTCGAGGGTTGGAGCAGTACTTC. The chain uses TRBV15 and TRBJ2-7; D may be TRBD2 (5 bases). Per germline, CDR1 LNHNV and CDR2 YYDKDF (reference sequence). V was shortened by 1 base and J by 7 bases, with 11 bases between the two germline ends. The CDR3 is 13 amino acids.

The V and J genes are TRBV19 and TRBJ2-7; TRBD1 is a possible D gene (6 bases). Trimming removed 3 bases from V and 1 base from J, with 10 bases in between. The CDR3 is 14 amino acids. Germline CDR1 reads LNHDA; CDR2 reads SQIVND (reference sequence). The CDR3 sequence is CASSIGTPSYEQYF. As DNA, the CDR3 is TGTGCCAGTAGTATTGGGACACCGTCCTACGAGCAGTACTTC.

This rearrangement joins TRBV19 to TRBJ2-1; 9 bases align to TRBD2. The CDR3 length is 15 residues. The germline CDR1 and CDR2 sequences are LNHDA and SQIVND (reference sequence). The junction had 8 bases not matched to a gene; V was cut back by 3 bases and J by 8 bases. CDR3: CASSISAGGVDEQFF. The DNA of the CDR3 is TGTGCCAGTAGTATTTCTGCGGGAGGGGTGGATGAGCAGTTCTTC.

V usage is TRBV5-6 and J usage is TRBJ2-3; tentative D call: TRBD1 (6 bases). The germline CDR1 and CDR2 sequences are SGHDT and YYEEEE. The V and J ends lost 4 bases and 4 bases respectively, with 10 bases between them. The CDR3 sequence is 13 residues long. The CDR3 sequence: CASSVQGADTQYF. The CDR3 DNA reads TGTGCCAGCAGCGTACAGGGCGCAGATACGCAGTATTTT.

The V and J genes are TRBV2 and TRBJ2-7; 10 nucleotides agree with TRBD1. The CDR3 consists of 17 residues. The V gene end was trimmed by 8 bases and the J gene end by 1 base; junction bases not matched to a gene: 14. Per germline, CDR1 SNHLY and CDR2 FYNNEI. The CDR3 nucleotides are TGTGCCAGCCGTCTACTGAGGGACAGGGGATGGTCCTACGAGCAGTACTTC. Translating gives CASRLLRDRGWSYEQYF.